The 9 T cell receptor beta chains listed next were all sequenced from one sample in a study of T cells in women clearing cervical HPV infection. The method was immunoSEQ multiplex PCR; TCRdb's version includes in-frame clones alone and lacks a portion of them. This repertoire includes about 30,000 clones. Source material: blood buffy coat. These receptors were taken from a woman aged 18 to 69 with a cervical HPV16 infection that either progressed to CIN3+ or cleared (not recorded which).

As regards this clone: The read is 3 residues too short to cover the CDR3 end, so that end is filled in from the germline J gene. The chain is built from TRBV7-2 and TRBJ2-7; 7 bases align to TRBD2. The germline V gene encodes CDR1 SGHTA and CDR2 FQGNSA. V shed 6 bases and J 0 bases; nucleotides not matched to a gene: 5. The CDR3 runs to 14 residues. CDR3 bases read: TGTGCCAGCAGTACTAGCGCCCACTCCTACGAG. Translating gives CASSTSAHSYE. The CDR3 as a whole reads CASSTSAHSYEQYF.

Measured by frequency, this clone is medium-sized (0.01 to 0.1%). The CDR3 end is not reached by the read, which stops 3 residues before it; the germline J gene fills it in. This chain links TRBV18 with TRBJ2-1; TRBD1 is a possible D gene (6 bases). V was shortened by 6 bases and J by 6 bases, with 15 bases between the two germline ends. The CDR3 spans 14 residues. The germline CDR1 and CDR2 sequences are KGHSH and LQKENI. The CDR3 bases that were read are TGTGCCAGCTCTTCAGGGGAGTTGGGCAATGAG. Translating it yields CASSSGELGNE. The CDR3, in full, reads CASSSGELGNEQFF.

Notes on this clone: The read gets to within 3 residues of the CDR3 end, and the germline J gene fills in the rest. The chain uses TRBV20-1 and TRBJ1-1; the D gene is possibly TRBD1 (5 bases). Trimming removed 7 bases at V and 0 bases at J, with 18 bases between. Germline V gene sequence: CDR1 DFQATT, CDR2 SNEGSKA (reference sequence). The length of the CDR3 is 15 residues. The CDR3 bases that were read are TGCAGTGTTAGGGCCAGGGCTCTCCTGAACACTGAA. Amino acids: CSVRARALLNTE. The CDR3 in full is CSVRARALLNTEAFF.

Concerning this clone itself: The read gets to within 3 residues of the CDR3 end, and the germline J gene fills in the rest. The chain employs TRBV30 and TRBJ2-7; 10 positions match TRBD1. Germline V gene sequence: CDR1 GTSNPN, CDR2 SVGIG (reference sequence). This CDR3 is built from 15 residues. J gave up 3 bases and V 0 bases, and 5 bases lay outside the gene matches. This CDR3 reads CAWSVRDRGVYEQYF. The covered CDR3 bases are TGTGCCTGGAGTGTGAGGGACAGGGGCGTCTACGAG.

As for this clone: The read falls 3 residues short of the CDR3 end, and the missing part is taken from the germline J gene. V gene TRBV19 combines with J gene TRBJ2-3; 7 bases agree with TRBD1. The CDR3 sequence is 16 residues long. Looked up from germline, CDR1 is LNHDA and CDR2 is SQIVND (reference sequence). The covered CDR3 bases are TGTGCCAGTGACCCCGACAGGGATTATAGCAATCAGCCG. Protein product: CASDPDRDYSNQP. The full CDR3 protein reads CASDPDRDYSNQPQYF.

The CDR3: CASSLGPGDENIQYF. Incomplete CDR3 DNA: TGTGCCAGCAGCTTAGGTCCAGGAGACGAAAACATT. The rearrangement uses TRBV7-2 and TRBJ2-4; D is ambiguous. The read comes to an end 3 residues before the CDR3 does, leaving the germline J gene to fill in the end. Trimming left V 1 base short and J 5 bases short, with 12 bases between. CDR1 is SGHTA and CDR2 is FQGNSA in the germline V gene. The CDR3 consists of 15 residues.

The sequenced CDR3 bases are TGCAGTGCTAGTTTATCGGGACAGTATAATTCACCC. It translates to CSASLSGQYNSP. The entire CDR3 protein is CSASLSGQYNSPLHF. V gene TRBV20-1 combines with J gene TRBJ1-6; 7 bases are shared with TRBD1. The read ends 3 residues shy of where the CDR3 ends; the end is completed using the germline J gene. The CDR3 is 15 residues long. Germline V gene lookup returns CDR1 DFQATT and CDR2 SNEGSKA (reference sequence). J gave up 4 bases and V 3 bases, and 6 bases lay outside the gene matches.

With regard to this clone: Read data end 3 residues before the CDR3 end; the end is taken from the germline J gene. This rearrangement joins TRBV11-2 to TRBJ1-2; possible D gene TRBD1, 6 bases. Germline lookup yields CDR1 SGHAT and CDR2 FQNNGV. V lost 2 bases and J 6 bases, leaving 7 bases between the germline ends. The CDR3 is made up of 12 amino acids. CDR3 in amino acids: CASSLQGNGYTF. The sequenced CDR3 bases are TGTGCCAGCAGCTTACAGGGGAATGGC.

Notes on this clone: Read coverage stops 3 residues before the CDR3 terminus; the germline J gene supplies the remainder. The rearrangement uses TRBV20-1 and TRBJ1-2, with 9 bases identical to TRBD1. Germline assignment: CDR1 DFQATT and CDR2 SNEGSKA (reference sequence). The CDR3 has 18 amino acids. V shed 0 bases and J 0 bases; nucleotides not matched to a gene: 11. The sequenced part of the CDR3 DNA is TGCAGTGCTAGAGATCGGGGGACAGGGCTTACGTCTAACTATGGC. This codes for CSARDRGTGLTSNYG. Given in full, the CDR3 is CSARDRGTGLTSNYGYTF.